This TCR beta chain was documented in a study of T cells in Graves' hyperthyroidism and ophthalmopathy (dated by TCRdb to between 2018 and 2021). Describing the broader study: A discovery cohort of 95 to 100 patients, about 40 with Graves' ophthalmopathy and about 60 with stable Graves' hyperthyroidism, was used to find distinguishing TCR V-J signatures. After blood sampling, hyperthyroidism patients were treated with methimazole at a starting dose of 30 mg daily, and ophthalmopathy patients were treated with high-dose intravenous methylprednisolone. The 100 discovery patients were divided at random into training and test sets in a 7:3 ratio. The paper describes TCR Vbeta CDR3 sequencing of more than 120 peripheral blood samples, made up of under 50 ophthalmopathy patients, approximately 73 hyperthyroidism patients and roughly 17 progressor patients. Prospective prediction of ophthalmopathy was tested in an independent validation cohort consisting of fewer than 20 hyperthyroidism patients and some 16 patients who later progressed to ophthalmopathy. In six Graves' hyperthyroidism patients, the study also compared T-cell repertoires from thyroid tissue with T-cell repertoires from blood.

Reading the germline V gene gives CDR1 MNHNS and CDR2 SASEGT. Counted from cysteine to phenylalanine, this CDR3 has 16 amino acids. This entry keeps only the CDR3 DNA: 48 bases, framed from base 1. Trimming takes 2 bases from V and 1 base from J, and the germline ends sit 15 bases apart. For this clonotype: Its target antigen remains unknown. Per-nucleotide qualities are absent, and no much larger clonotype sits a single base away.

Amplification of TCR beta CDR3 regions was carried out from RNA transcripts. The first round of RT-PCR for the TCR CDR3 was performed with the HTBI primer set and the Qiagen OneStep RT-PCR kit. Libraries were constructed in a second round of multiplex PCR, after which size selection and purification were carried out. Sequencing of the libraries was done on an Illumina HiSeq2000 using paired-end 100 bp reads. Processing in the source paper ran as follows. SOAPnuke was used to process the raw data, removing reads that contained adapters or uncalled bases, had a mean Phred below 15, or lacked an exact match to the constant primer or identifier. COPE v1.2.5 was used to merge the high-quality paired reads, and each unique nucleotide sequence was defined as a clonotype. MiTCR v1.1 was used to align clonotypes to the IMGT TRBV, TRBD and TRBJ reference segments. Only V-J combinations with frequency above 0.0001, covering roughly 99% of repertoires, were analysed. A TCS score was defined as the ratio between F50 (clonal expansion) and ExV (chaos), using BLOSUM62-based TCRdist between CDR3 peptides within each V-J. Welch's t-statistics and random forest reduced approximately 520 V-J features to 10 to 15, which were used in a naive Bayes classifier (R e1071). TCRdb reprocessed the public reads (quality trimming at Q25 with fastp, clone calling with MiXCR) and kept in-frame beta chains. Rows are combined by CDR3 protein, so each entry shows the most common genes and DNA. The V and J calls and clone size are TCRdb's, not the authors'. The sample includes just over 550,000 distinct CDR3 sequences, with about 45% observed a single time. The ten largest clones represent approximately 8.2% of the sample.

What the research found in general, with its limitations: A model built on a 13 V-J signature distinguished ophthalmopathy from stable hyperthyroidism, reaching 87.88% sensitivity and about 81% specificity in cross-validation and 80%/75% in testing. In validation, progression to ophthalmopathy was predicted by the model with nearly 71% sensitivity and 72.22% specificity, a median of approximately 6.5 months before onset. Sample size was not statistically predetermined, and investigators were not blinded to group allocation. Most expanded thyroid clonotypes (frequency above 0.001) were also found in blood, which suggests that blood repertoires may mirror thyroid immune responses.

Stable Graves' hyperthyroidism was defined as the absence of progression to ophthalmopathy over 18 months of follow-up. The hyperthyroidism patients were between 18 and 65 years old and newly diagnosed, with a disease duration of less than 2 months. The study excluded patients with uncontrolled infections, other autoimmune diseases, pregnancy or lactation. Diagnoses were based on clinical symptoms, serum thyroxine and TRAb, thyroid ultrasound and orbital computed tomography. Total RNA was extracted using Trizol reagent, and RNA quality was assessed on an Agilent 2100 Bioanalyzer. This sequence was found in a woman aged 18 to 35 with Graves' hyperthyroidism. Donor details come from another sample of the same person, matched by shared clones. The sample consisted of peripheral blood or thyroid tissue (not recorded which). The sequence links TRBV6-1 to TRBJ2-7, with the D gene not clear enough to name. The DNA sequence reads TGTGCCAGCAGTGAATTGGCAGGTTTTGCTTCCTACGAGCAGTACTTC. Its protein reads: CASSELAGFASYEQYF.